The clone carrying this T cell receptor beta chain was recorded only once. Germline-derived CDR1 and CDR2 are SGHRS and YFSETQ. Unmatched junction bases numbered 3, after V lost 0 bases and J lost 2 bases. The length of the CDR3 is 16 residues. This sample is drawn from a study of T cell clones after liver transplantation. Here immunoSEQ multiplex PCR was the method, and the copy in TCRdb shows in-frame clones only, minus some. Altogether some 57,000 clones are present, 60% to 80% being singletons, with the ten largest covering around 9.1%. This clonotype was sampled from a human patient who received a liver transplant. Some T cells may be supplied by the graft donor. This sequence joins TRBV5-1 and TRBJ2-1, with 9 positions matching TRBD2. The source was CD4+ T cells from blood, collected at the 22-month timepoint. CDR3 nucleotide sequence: TGCGCCAGCAGCTTGGGTGGCGGGGGGGCCTACAATGAGCAGTTCTTC. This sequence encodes CASSLGGGGAYNEQFF.